This is a list of T cell receptor beta chains from one sample in a study of T cell responses to AZD1222 COVID-19 vaccine. Sequenced by immunoSEQ multiplex PCR; TCRdb stores in-frame clones only, minus some. Of 200,000 or so clones in the sample, roughly 88% were seen once. Sequenced here: peripheral blood, sampled on day 0 of AZD1222 vaccination. Receptor source: an adult in good health. Both conserved end residues are part of each CDR3. The order of the fields is CDR3 protein, CDR3 DNA, clone size, J gene, V gene, D gene. A D gene is named only where the DNA matches it firmly. Clone size appears in some rows only: once, few, many, or a class for an expanded clone.

CDR3aa: CASSRDRGQATF; CDR3nt: TGTGCCAGCAGCAGGGACAGGGGGCAAGCCACCTTC; abundance: -; j_gene: TRBJ1-2; v_gene: TRBV12-3/TRBV12-4; d_gene: TRBD1
CDR3aa: CATSEGRQGRTDTQYF; CDR3nt: TGTGCCACCAGTGAGGGAAGACAGGGACGCACAGATACGCAGTATTTT; abundance: -; j_gene: TRBJ2-3; v_gene: TRBV24-1; d_gene: TRBD1
CDR3aa: CASNGGGSSQFF; CDR3nt: TGTGCCAGCAATGGGGGGGGCTCAAGTCAGTTCTTC; abundance: -; j_gene: TRBJ2-1; v_gene: TRBV2; d_gene: -
CDR3aa: CASSPDISKNIQYF; CDR3nt: TGTGCCAGTAGTCCGGATATATCCAAAAACATTCAGTACTTC; abundance: once; j_gene: TRBJ2-4; v_gene: TRBV19; d_gene: -
CDR3aa: CASDRGDYEQYF; CDR3nt: TGTGCCAGCGACCGGGGGGACTACGAGCAGTACTTC; abundance: -; j_gene: TRBJ2-7; v_gene: TRBV6-6; d_gene: TRBD2
CDR3aa: CASMRGRGRFGDEQFF; CDR3nt: TGTGCCAGTATGAGGGGTAGGGGCAGATTTGGCGATGAGCAGTTCTTC; abundance: -; j_gene: TRBJ2-1; v_gene: TRBV19; d_gene: -
CDR3aa: CASSVGLAGGNEQFF; CDR3nt: TGTGCCAGCAGCGTTGGACTAGCGGGGGGGAATGAGCAGTTCTTC; abundance: -; j_gene: TRBJ2-1; v_gene: TRBV9; d_gene: TRBD2
CDR3aa: CASSSDRASIGELFF; CDR3nt: TGTGCCAGTAGTTCGGACAGGGCTAGTATCGGGGAGCTGTTTTTT; abundance: -; j_gene: TRBJ2-2; v_gene: TRBV19; d_gene: TRBD1
CDR3aa: CASSSTGGSYEQYF; CDR3nt: TGTGCCAGCAGCTCAACAGGGGGCTCCTACGAGCAGTACTTC; abundance: -; j_gene: TRBJ2-7; v_gene: TRBV4-2; d_gene: TRBD1
CDR3aa: CASSYPTGGFSYEQYF; CDR3nt: TGTGCCAGCAGTTACCCGACGGGGGGCTTTTCCTACGAGCAGTACTTC; abundance: -; j_gene: TRBJ2-7; v_gene: TRBV6-6; d_gene: -
CDR3aa: CASSLKSAETQYF; CDR3nt: TGTGCCAGCAGCCTAAAATCCGCCGAGACCCAGTACTTC; abundance: -; j_gene: TRBJ2-5; v_gene: TRBV9; d_gene: -
CDR3aa: CASSRIGVSYNEQFF; CDR3nt: TGTGCCAGCAGTCGGATAGGGGTCTCCTACAATGAGCAGTTCTTC; abundance: -; j_gene: TRBJ2-1; v_gene: TRBV11-2; d_gene: -
CDR3aa: CASSLEASYEQFF; CDR3nt: TGTGCCAGCAGCTTGGAGGCCAGTTATGAGCAGTTCTTC; abundance: once; j_gene: TRBJ2-1; v_gene: TRBV5-4; d_gene: -
CDR3aa: CATEEGRSGTDTQYF; CDR3nt: TGTGCCACAGAGGAGGGCCGGTCCGGCACAGATACGCAGTATTTT; abundance: -; j_gene: TRBJ2-3; v_gene: TRBV7-9; d_gene: -
CDR3aa: CASSILGPRGSYNSPLHF; CDR3nt: TGTGCCAGTAGTATCTTGGGGCCCCGGGGCTCCTATAATTCACCCCTCCACTTT; abundance: -; j_gene: TRBJ1-6; v_gene: TRBV19; d_gene: -
CDR3aa: CAVGWGDPNEQFF; CDR3nt: TGTGCCGTGGGGTGGGGGGACCCGAATGAGCAGTTCTTC; abundance: -; j_gene: TRBJ2-1; v_gene: TRBV10-3; d_gene: -
CDR3aa: CASSLVSTGEQYF; CDR3nt: TGCGCCAGCAGCTTGGTTTCTACTGGCGAGCAGTACTTC; abundance: -; j_gene: TRBJ2-7; v_gene: TRBV5-1; d_gene: -
CDR3aa: CASRPRQLNTEAFF; CDR3nt: TGTGCCAGTAGGCCTAGACAGTTGAACACTGAAGCTTTCTTT; abundance: once; j_gene: TRBJ1-1; v_gene: TRBV19; d_gene: -
CDR3aa: CASSRQTRAPTYEQYF; CDR3nt: TGTGCCAGCAGCCGCCAGACGAGGGCCCCAACCTACGAGCAGTACTTC; abundance: -; j_gene: TRBJ2-7; v_gene: TRBV5-5; d_gene: -
CDR3aa: CASSFGSYNSPLHF; CDR3nt: TGTGCCAGCAGTTTTGGCAGCTATAATTCACCCCTCCACTTT; abundance: -; j_gene: TRBJ1-6; v_gene: TRBV28; d_gene: -
CDR3aa: CASRRTYSYNEQFF; CDR3nt: TGTGCCAGTAGGAGGACCTACAGCTACAATGAGCAGTTCTTC; abundance: -; j_gene: TRBJ2-1; v_gene: TRBV19; d_gene: -
CDR3aa: CASRVTWGNQPQHF; CDR3nt: TGTGCCAGCAGAGTCACCTGGGGCAATCAGCCCCAGCATTTT; abundance: -; j_gene: TRBJ1-5; v_gene: TRBV28; d_gene: -
CDR3aa: CAIRTGASYTF; CDR3nt: TGTGCCATCCGGACAGGGGCGAGCTACACCTTC; abundance: -; j_gene: TRBJ1-2; v_gene: TRBV25-1; d_gene: TRBD1
CDR3aa: CASGPGTASNQPQHF; CDR3nt: TGTGCCAGCGGTCCCGGGACGGCTAGCAATCAGCCCCAGCATTTT; abundance: -; j_gene: TRBJ1-5; v_gene: TRBV6-5; d_gene: -
CDR3aa: CASSPSPLAGHSYEQYF; CDR3nt: TGTGCCAGCAGCCCTAGTCCCCTAGCGGGGCACTCCTACGAGCAGTACTTC; abundance: once; j_gene: TRBJ2-7; v_gene: TRBV9; d_gene: TRBD2
CDR3aa: CASSRGQTLMNTEAFF; CDR3nt: TGTGCCAGCAGCAGGGGACAGACACTCATGAACACTGAAGCTTTCTTT; abundance: -; j_gene: TRBJ1-1; v_gene: TRBV5-6; d_gene: TRBD1
CDR3aa: CASMMFVTDSKNIQYF; CDR3nt: TGTGCCAGCATGATGTTCGTGACAGACTCCAAAAACATTCAGTACTTC; abundance: once; j_gene: TRBJ2-4; v_gene: TRBV27; d_gene: -
CDR3aa: CASSLRIAPYEQYF; CDR3nt: TGTGCCAGCAGCTTGAGGATAGCCCCCTACGAGCAGTACTTC; abundance: -; j_gene: TRBJ2-7; v_gene: TRBV5-6; d_gene: -
CDR3aa: CASSLQGSTNEKLFF; CDR3nt: TGTGCCAGCAGCCTGCAAGGGTCAACTAATGAAAAACTGTTTTTT; abundance: once; j_gene: TRBJ1-4; v_gene: TRBV5-5; d_gene: -
CDR3aa: CASSTLTTAYNSPLHF; CDR3nt: TGTGCCAGTAGTACCCTAACGACAGCTTATAATTCACCCCTCCACTTT; abundance: -; j_gene: TRBJ1-6; v_gene: TRBV19; d_gene: -
CDR3aa: CASSYDRSTYNSPLHF; CDR3nt: TGTGCCAGCAGTTACGACAGGAGCACCTATAATTCACCCCTCCACTTT; abundance: -; j_gene: TRBJ1-6; v_gene: TRBV6-5; d_gene: -
CDR3aa: CSASQASGGLRGYNEQFF; CDR3nt: TGCAGTGCTAGTCAGGCTAGCGGGGGACTCAGGGGCTACAATGAGCAGTTCTTC; abundance: -; j_gene: TRBJ2-1; v_gene: TRBV20-1; d_gene: TRBD2
CDR3aa: CAISPGLGQLLEAFF; CDR3nt: TGTGCCATCAGCCCCGGTCTCGGACAGCTCCTAGAAGCTTTCTTT; abundance: once; j_gene: TRBJ1-1; v_gene: TRBV10-3; d_gene: -
CDR3aa: CASRRQGSRDEKLFF; CDR3nt: TGTGCCAGCAGGAGACAGGGCTCTAGGGATGAAAAACTGTTTTTT; abundance: -; j_gene: TRBJ1-4; v_gene: TRBV27; d_gene: TRBD1
CDR3aa: CASSPTGQAFNQPQHF; CDR3nt: TGTGCCAGCAGTCCCACGGGACAGGCCTTCAATCAGCCCCAGCATTTT; abundance: -; j_gene: TRBJ1-5; v_gene: TRBV28; d_gene: TRBD1
CDR3aa: CASSLVSGFSGNTIYF; CDR3nt: TGTGCCAGCAGCTTAGTCTCGGGGTTCTCTGGAAACACCATATATTTT; abundance: -; j_gene: TRBJ1-3; v_gene: TRBV11-2; d_gene: -
CDR3aa: CASNSLWRGTSGDNEQFF; CDR3nt: TGTGCCAGTAACTCCCTTTGGCGGGGGACTAGCGGGGACAATGAGCAGTTCTTC; abundance: few; j_gene: TRBJ2-1; v_gene: TRBV19; d_gene: TRBD2
CDR3aa: CASSQGPPPSRDREETQYF; CDR3nt: TGCGCCAGCAGTCAAGGGCCCCCCCCCAGCCGGGACAGGGAAGAGACCCAGTACTTC; abundance: -; j_gene: TRBJ2-5; v_gene: TRBV23-1; d_gene: TRBD1
CDR3aa: CSASQGEYTGELFF; CDR3nt: TGCAGTGCTAGTCAGGGGGAGTACACCGGGGAGCTGTTTTTT; abundance: -; j_gene: TRBJ2-2; v_gene: TRBV20-1; d_gene: TRBD1
CDR3aa: CASSPLLASNEQFF; CDR3nt: TGTGCCAGCAGTCCCCTCCTAGCGAGCAATGAGCAGTTCTTC; abundance: -; j_gene: TRBJ2-1; v_gene: TRBV27; d_gene: -
CDR3aa: CASSLAGGNNEQFF; CDR3nt: TGTGCCAGCAGCTTAGCGGGGGGGAACAATGAGCAGTTCTTC; abundance: once; j_gene: TRBJ2-1; v_gene: TRBV7-9; d_gene: TRBD2